The rows below give T cell receptor beta chains drawn from one sample of a study of T cells expressing NK-cell markers. TCRdb reanalyzed the 5' RACE reads and collapses them to one entry per CDR3 protein, without DNA. Its table records 300,000 to 450,000 distinct CDR3 sequences. Sequences were obtained from blood T cells: a sorted CD56 or NKG2C T cell subset, CD4+ or CD8+ T cells, or bulk PBMC T cells (not recorded which). These receptors were collected from a man aged 18 to 69 in good health. Each CDR3 is given with its conserved first and last residue.

v_call,j_call,cdr3_aa
TRBV6-1,TRBJ1-2,CASSEIGHGYTF
TRBV20-1,TRBJ1-3,CSARTGQSSGNTIYF
TRBV7-3,TRBJ2-7,CASSLRGQGDEQYF
TRBV6-5,TRBJ2-2,CASSWTSGGTGELFF
TRBV10-3,TRBJ2-3,CAIMLWGSADTQYF
TRBV6-1,TRBJ2-3,CASIPGGNSGTDTQYF
TRBV27,TRBJ1-2,CASSLRAGMNYGYTF
TRBV28,TRBJ2-7,CASSSSGTGHYEQYF
TRBV19,TRBJ1-2,CASSTARDGPDYGYTF
TRBV21-1,TRBJ1-1,CASSVHGQGENTEAFF
TRBV12-3/TRBV12-4,TRBJ1-1,CASSLRGGVRAEAFF
TRBV12-5,TRBJ1-5,CASGFGQGGNQPQHF
TRBV18,TRBJ2-3,CASSQGTGPDTQYF
TRBV6-6,TRBJ1-1,CATQGGAGIEAFF
TRBV3-1,TRBJ1-2,CASSIGTGVGRYTF
TRBV27,TRBJ2-7,CASSSAWRESSYEQYF
TRBV9,TRBJ1-3,CASSTLGSSGNTIYF
TRBV5-1,TRBJ2-7,CASSLLSGTGSYEQYF
TRBV20-1,TRBJ1-2,CSASKGRWYGYTF
TRBV5-1,TRBJ2-1,CASSFPPPSGDNEQFF
TRBV21-1,TRBJ2-1,CASSTPQANEQFF
TRBV12-3/TRBV12-4,TRBJ2-3,CASSFGQVKDTQYF
TRBV19,TRBJ1-4,CASSIGISTNEKLFF
TRBV5-1,TRBJ2-7,CASSYLYGGSYEQYF
TRBV12-3/TRBV12-4,TRBJ2-7,CASSEGAAGPPYEQYF
TRBV5-6,TRBJ2-7,CASSLAGHYEQYF
TRBV6-1,TRBJ2-3,CASSPTWAPDTDTQYF
TRBV7-9,TRBJ2-7,CASSTGQGNSYEQYF
TRBV5-1,TRBJ2-3,CASSTSWGNTDTQYF